The sequence of this TCR beta chain was determined in a study of cytomegalovirus exposure and HLA in healthy donors (TCRdb year 2017). Background for the entire study: An earlier analysis of roughly 570 of the donors reported about 300 Gb of sequence data and 95 million to 130 million unique TCR beta sequences obtained from about 200 million T cells. An early release that covered approximately 600 HLA-typed donors contained around 300 gigabases of sequencing data and around 80 million unique TCR sequences. Among the roughly 400 genotyped donors, 75% to 90% belonged to the genetic ancestry cluster associated with self-reported Caucasian donors. The study aimed to test whether cataloging public T cell receptors could reveal signatures of past pathogen exposure. The T cell repertoires of 666 subjects were profiled by immunosequencing and related to cytomegalovirus serostatus. A separate validation cohort of some 130 different subjects was used in addition to the roughly 700-subject first cohort. To predict cytomegalovirus infection status, the study brought together high-throughput TCR immunosequencing, statistical association of individual TCRs with disease status, and machine learning. To study patterns of TCR occurrence, a later analysis re-analyzed previously published TCR beta repertoires from hundreds of donors and added high-resolution HLA genotyping. Rather than using new phenotypic data, the later analysis identified candidate immune exposures from TCR beta sequences and from how often those sequences occurred across donors. An earlier analysis of around 640 of the donors used high-throughput TCR beta sequencing to judge whether each TCR beta V gene segment behaved as functional or pseudogenic. Donor age, sex, ethnicity and CMV serostatus were compiled alongside the repertoire data. In a later genetic analysis, genome-wide SNP genotypes for about three fifths of the roughly 670 donors were used, and that subset was treated as a discovery cohort. All discovery cohort repertoires had been generated on a single sequencing platform. Class I and class II HLA loci were covered by the typing at four-digit resolution. Typing coverage varied by locus: about 620-640 donors for A, B, C, DRB1 and DQB1; around 560 for DQA1; 600 to 610 for DPA1; 450 to 480 for DPB1. A few DR-DQ haplotypes were treated as single units for association and clustering because of strong linkage in the cohort. Among approximately 370 genotyped donors of the cohort, an average of approximately 240,000 unique TCR beta nucleotide sequences was sequenced per donor, of which about 19% were non-productive. On the study overall, not on this receptor specifically: In an earlier analysis of 587 of the donors, most TCR beta V segments appeared in productive rearrangements about 87% or about 30% of the time, broadly matching IMGT annotations. The study listed over 150 TCR beta chains as associated with cytomegalovirus. Sequencing depth was assumed to be roughly uniform across donors in the presence/absence analyses, though that assumption may not hold. The classifier was reported to diagnose cytomegalovirus status with high specificity and sensitivity in both the original and validation cohorts. When HLA alleles, especially DR and DQ, strongly co-occurred, attributing TCR associations to individual alleles was difficult. A cluster of highly shared sequence variants was judged likely to be a technical artifact of the sequencing pipeline. In this cohort, only TCR beta chains were sequenced, and detectable features were limited by the absence of alpha or paired-chain data. The authors suggested that the approach could potentially be generalized to other disease states and immunological phenotypes. A further reported finding was that TCR beta sequences accurately predicted the HLA-A and HLA-B alleles for most subjects in the first cohort. Correlated functional status among segregating V segments might reflect linkage disequilibrium, but an unknown experimental factor could not be ruled out. In a later genetic analysis, fewer N-insertions in productive TCRs were reported among donors in an Asian-associated ancestry cluster than the roughly 670-donor mean. CMV serostatus was the only immune exposure information available for the cohort. Most CMV-associated TCR beta chains appeared to be HLA-restricted in a later analysis, and the HLA associations seemed to be driven largely by CMV exposure. Three of the identified cytomegalovirus-associated TCR beta chains were confirmed in vitro to be specific for cytomegalovirus antigens. Because counts were too low, around 17 rarely observed V segments, including chromosome 9 orphons, were left out of the earlier analysis of approximately 500 of the donors. In a later analysis, HLA-associated TCR beta chains were found to be more clonally expanded and to have lower generation probabilities than equally common non-associated chains. In a later genetic analysis, a missense DCLRE1C variant was associated with V-gene and J-gene trimming of TCR beta chains, and the association was replicated in an independent cohort. In a later analysis, the rate of TCR association differed among HLA loci, with DRB1 alleles having the most associated TCRs and HLA-C alleles having the fewest. Because HLA typing was missing for some donors at each locus, association tests included only the typed subset. A later analysis reported that several top co-occurrence clusters appeared linked to parvovirus B19, influenza, CMV and Epstein-Barr virus. The 87-base-pair reads could not distinguish some IMGT-functional V segments, including TRBV6-2 and TRBV6-3, so those segments were excluded. Most TCR sequences were seen in very few donors, while some public TCRs were found in many individuals. Specific HLA alleles were associated with 15,000 to 20,000 TCR beta sequences at a false discovery rate of 0.05 in a later analysis.

The cohort was made up of 650 to 700 healthy bone marrow donors. Cohort members were all nominally healthy when sampled, although unrecorded immune exposures were likely present. The donor tested CMV seropositive and was one of the 289 seropositive cohort members. A peripheral blood sample was collected from each donor, and TCR beta sequencing was performed on peripheral blood mononuclear cells. Genomic DNA was extracted from the blood cell samples with the Qiagen DNeasy Blood Extraction Kit. As regards this clone: Its antigen is unknown. Base qualities were left out, and no much larger clone turns up one base away.

Library preparation was by the immunoSEQ multiplex PCR assay. For the multiplex PCR, a mixture combining 60 forward primers for TCR Vbeta segments and 13 reverse primers for TCR Jbeta segments was used. A multiplex PCR assay on genomic DNA amplified the CDR3 region of rearranged TCR beta genes. Amplified TCR beta libraries were sequenced as 87-base-pair reads on the Illumina HiSeq System. On the study's bioinformatics: Across the 500 to 850 repertoires, a later analysis counted roughly 77 million unique TCR beta chains, around 10 million of which were shared by at least two donors. Raw reads were error-corrected and collapsed into unique sequences by a nearest-neighbor algorithm in which closely related sequences were merged to remove PCR and sequencing errors. Alignment of CDR3 sequences to IMGT reference sequences was used to assign V, D and J gene segments. For a sequence to be retained, a match of at least six nucleotides was required to both a V gene segment and a J gene segment. A rearrangement was called productive if the CDR3 had no stop codons and remained in frame with V and J, and every other rearrangement was called non-productive. Following IMGT convention, CDR3 was defined as the stretch from the second conserved V-encoded cysteine up to the conserved J-encoded phenylalanine. The earlier analysis of 500 to 750 of the donors excluded any sequence lacking an unambiguous match to a single V gene segment. In an earlier analysis of a few hundred of the donors, V segments were called functional above 56.7% productive rearrangements and were called segregating when the between-donor standard deviation exceeded 5%. A statistical classification framework was developed to diagnose cytomegalovirus status using the catalog of TCR beta chain sequences. In a later analysis, TCR nucleotide sequences were compared against IMGT/GENE-DB human TR gene sequences so that V and J genes could be assigned. The TCRdist pipeline was used in a later analysis to assign CDR3 sequences and most-parsimonious VDJ recombination scenarios. In a later analysis, each TCR beta chain was defined by its CDR3 amino acid sequence together with its V-gene family, and reads lacking a unique V-gene family were excluded. In a later analysis, around 650 highly shared, low-generation-probability nucleotide sequences were removed to address suspected cross-contamination and a sequencing artifact. For each public chain, a later analysis derived a clonal expansion index from normalized ranks of inferred template counts within each repertoire. In a later analysis, generation probabilities were computed with a VDJ recombination model fitted to out-of-frame rearrangements, and the resulting probabilities were checked against IGoR. Hypergeometric tests were used in a later analysis to score TCR-TCR, TCR-HLA and TCR-CMV co-occurrence, with a repertoire-size bias correction applied to the TCR pairs. False discovery rates were estimated in a later analysis by permuting HLA or CMV assignments 20 times. In a later analysis, co-occurring TCRs were grouped with DBSCAN, and TCRdist sequence similarity was added when clustering was performed within HLA-allele-positive subsets. For co-occurrence clustering, repertoires with fewer than 30,000 or more than 120,000 public chains were excluded, along with roughly 5 repertoires with anomalous nucleotide sharing. Held by TCRdb, this immuneACCESS table contains in-frame sequences only and omits some clones. Under half of the omission traces to an unresolved V gene where checked; the cause of the rest is unknown. V and J calls and clone size are given by that table; D and trimming were obtained from the DNA. Across this sample there are 200,000 to 300,000 clones, with about four fifths seen only once. The leading ten clones occupy 1.5% to 2.5% of the sample.

Its CDR3 holds 16 amino acids, cysteine through phenylalanine. The DNA shown is the 48-base CDR3, in frame from base 1. In the germline V gene, CDR1 corresponds to SGHVS and CDR2 to FQNEAQ. Cut back by 1 base and 3 bases, the V and J ends lie 15 bases apart. The receptor was derived from a woman aged 40 to 50 in good health and CMV-seropositive. The sample taken for sequencing was PBMCs. The chain is assembled from TRBV7-8 and TRBJ1-1, with TRBD1 as a weak D call on 6 bases. The CDR3 corresponds to CASSLDTGAGDTEAFF. In nucleotide form, the sequence is TGTGCCAGCAGCTTAGACACCGGGGCAGGGGACACTGAAGCTTTCTTT.